This T cell receptor (beta chain) stems from a study of T cells after yellow fever vaccination. Study-wide results and caveats: FACS-sorted repertoires could harbor abundant contaminating bulk-population clonotypes. Compared with primary, the secondary response was weaker and peaked at day 5, not 15. Reappearance after the booster was observed for most primary-vaccination clones (more than 95% CD4, around 90% CD8).

CDR3 length equals 15 residues. V was clipped by 9 bases and J by 0 bases, with 18 bases between them. TCRdb re-analysed the 5' RACE reads in MiXCR, keeping a single row per CDR3 protein. The sample yields some 500,000 distinct CDR3 sequences, 13% seen once. Points on this clonotype: Its target is unknown.

The TCR sequence derives from a man younger than 40 who received the YFV17D yellow fever vaccine. This chain connects TRBV23-1 to TRBJ2-7; D might be TRBD1 or TRBD2, each matching 5 bases. TRBV23-1 has ORF status, its function being uncertain. The sequences come from PBMCs, collected on the day of the yellow fever booster vaccination. The CDR3 coding sequence is TGCGCCAGACCCCGGGACCGAGAAAGCTCCTACGAGCAGTACTTC. Translation: CARPRDRESSYEQYF.